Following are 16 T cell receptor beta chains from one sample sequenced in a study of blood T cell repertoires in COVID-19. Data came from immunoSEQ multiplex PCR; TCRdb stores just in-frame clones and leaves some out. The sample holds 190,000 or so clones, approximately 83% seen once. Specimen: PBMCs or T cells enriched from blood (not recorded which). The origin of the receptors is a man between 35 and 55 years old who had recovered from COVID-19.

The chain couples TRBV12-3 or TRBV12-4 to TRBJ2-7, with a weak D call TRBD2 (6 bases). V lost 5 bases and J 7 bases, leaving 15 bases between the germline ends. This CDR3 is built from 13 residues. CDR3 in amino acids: CASSGGRGMEQYF. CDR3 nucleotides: TGTGCCAGCAGTGGGGGGAGAGGGATGGAGCAGTACTTC.

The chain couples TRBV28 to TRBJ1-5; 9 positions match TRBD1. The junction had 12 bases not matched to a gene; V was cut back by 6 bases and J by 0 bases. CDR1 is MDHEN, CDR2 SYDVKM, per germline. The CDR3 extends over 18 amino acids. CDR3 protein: CASRAMGQGGYSNQPQHF. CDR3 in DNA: TGTGCCAGCAGAGCGATGGGACAGGGTGGTTATAGCAATCAGCCCCAGCATTTT.

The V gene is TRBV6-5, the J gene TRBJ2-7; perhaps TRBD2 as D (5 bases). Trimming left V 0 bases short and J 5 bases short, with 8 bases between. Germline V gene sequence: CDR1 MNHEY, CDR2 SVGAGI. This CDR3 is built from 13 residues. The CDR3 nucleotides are TGTGCCAGCAGTTACTCGACCGGGAACGAGCAGTACTTC. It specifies CASSYSTGNEQYF.

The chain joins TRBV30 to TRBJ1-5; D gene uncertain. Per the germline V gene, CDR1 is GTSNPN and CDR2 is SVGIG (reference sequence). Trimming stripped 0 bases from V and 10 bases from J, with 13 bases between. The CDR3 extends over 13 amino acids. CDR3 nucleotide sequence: TGTGCCTGGAGTGTAACGGGTCTCCCACCCCAGCATTTT. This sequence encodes CAWSVTGLPPQHF.

In nucleotides, the CDR3 is TGTGCCACCAGCAGGGACAGGGCTGCAGATACGCAGTATTTT. Its translation is CATSRDRAADTQYF. The chain recombines TRBV15 with TRBJ2-3, with 8 bases aligning to TRBD1. Germline CDR1 reads LNHNV; CDR2 reads YYDKDF (reference sequence). The junction had 3 bases not matched to a gene; V was cut back by 3 bases and J by 4 bases. This CDR3 has 14 residues.

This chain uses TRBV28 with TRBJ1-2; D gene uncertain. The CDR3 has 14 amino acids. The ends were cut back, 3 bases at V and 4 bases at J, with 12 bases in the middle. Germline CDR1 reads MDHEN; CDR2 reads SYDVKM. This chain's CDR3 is CASSFTAGGYGYTF. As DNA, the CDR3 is TGTGCCAGCAGTTTCACTGCCGGTGGCTATGGCTACACCTTC.

CDR3 sequence reads: CASSLAVSYEQYF. CDR3 DNA sequence: TGTGCCAGCAGCTTAGCGGTCAGCTACGAGCAGTACTTC. This chain joins TRBV7-2 and TRBJ2-7; D not resolved. The CDR3 loop spans 13 amino acids. The germline V gene encodes CDR1 SGHTA and CDR2 FQGNSA. V was shortened by 0 bases and J by 3 bases, with 6 bases between the two germline ends.

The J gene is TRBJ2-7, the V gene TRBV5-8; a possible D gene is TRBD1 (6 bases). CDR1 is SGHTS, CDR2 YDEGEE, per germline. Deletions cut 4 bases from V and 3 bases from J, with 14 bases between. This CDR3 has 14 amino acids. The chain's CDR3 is CASSREQGYYEQYF. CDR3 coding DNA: TGTGCCAGCAGCCGAGAACAGGGATACTACGAGCAGTACTTC.

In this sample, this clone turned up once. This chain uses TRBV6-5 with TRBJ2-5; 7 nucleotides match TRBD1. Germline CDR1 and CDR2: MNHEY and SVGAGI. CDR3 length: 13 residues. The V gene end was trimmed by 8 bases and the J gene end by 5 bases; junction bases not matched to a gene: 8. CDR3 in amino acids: CASAVTGWETQYF. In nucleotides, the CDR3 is TGTGCCAGCGCCGTGACAGGGTGGGAGACCCAGTACTTC.

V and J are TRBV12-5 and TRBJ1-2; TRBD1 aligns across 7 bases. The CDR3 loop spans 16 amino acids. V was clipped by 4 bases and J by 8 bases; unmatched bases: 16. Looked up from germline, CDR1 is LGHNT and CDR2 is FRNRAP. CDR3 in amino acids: CASGSRSTGSLDGYTF. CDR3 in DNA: TGTGCTAGTGGTTCACGATCGACAGGGTCTCTAGACGGCTACACCTTC.

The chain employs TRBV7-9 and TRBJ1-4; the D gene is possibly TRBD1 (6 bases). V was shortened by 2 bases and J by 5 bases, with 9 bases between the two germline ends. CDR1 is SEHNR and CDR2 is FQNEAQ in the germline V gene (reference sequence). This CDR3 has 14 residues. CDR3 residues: CASSLSRGNEKLFF. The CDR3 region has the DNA TGTGCCAGCAGCTTATCTAGGGGGAATGAAAAACTGTTTTTT.

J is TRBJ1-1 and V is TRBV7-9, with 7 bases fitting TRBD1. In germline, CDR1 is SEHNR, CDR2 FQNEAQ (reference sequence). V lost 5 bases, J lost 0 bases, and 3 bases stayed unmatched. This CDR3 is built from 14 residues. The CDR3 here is CASSRGQMNTEAFF. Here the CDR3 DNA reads TGTGCCAGCAGCAGGGGACAGATGAACACTGAAGCTTTCTTT.

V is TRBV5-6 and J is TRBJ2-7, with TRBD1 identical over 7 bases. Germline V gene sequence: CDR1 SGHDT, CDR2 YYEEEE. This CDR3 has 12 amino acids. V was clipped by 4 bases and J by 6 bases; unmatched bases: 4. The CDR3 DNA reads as TGTGCCAGCAGCCGACAGGGTCGCGAGCAGTACTTC. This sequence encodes CASSRQGREQYF.

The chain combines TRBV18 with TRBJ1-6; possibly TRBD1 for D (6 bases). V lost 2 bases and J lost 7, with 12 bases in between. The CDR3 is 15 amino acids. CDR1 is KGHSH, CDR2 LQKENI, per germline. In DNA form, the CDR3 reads TGTGCCAGCTCACCAAACGGGACACCCAATTCACCCCTCCACTTT. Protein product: CASSPNGTPNSPLHF.

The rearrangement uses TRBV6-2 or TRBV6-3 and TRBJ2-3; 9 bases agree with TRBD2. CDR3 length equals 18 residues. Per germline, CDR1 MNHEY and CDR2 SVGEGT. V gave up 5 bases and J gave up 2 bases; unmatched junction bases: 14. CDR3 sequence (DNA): TGTGCCAGCAGTGCCCAACAAGCGACTAGCGGTTACACAGATACGCAGTATTTT. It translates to CASSAQQATSGYTDTQYF.

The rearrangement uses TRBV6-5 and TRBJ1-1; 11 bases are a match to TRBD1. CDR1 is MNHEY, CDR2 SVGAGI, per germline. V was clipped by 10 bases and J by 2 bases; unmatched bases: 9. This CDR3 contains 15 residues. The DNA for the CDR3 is TGTGCCACGTGCCGGGACAGGGGGTGCAACACTGAAGCTTTCTTT. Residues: CATCRDRGCNTEAFF.